A single sample gave rise to the 18 T cell receptor beta chains below, sequenced in a study of T cell responses to AZD1222 COVID-19 vaccine. Assay used: immunoSEQ multiplex PCR; TCRdb lists only in-frame clones, some missing. The sample lists about 170,000 clones; approximately 90% were seen once. The sample consisted of peripheral blood, taken 28 days after the second dose of the MenACWY control vaccine. All receptors come from an adult who received the MenACWY meningococcal vaccine as a control.

The chain joins TRBV5-4 to TRBJ2-2; 7 bases agree with TRBD2. The CDR3 is 16 residues long. Per germline, CDR1 SGHNT and CDR2 YYREEE (reference sequence). V was pared by 4 bases and J by 5 bases, with 11 bases of the junction left unmatched. This CDR3 reads CASSASRAGGTGELFF. The CDR3 nucleotides are TGTGCCAGCAGCGCTTCCAGGGCCGGGGGGACCGGGGAGCTGTTTTTT.

V is TRBV7-6 and J is TRBJ1-1; the D gene is possibly TRBD1 (6 bases). The germline gives CDR1 SGHVS, CDR2 FNYEAQ. V shed 8 bases and J shed 5 bases, with 15 bases lying between them. The CDR3 runs 13 residues. This CDR3 reads CASGTGRGTEAFF. DNA of the CDR3: TGTGCCAGCGGCACAGGGCGGGGAACTGAAGCTTTCTTT.

The chain has TRBV6-5 and TRBJ1-4, with D possibly being TRBD1 (6 bases). The V and J ends lost 4 bases and 5 bases respectively, with 17 bases between them. Per germline, CDR1 MNHEY and CDR2 SVGAGI. The CDR3 has 16 residues. In nucleotides, the CDR3 is TGTGCCAGCAGTTCCAGTCGGCGGCAGGGGAATGAAAAACTGTTTTTT. Amino acid sequence: CASSSSRRQGNEKLFF.

The rearrangement links TRBV23-1 to TRBJ2-7; no reliable D call. TRBV23-1 is an ORF, and what it does is uncertain. The length of the CDR3 is 18 residues. Between the trimmed V and J ends, which lost 5 bases and 0 bases, there was a span of 23 bases. The DNA for the CDR3 is TGCGCCAGCAGTTCAATCAGAGAGGTTGATGTCGGCTCCTACGAGCAGTACTTC. Its protein is CASSSIREVDVGSYEQYF.

The CDR3 reads CASSLFAQTTNEKLFF. DNA of the CDR3: TGTGCCAGCAGTTTATTTGCACAGACAACTAATGAAAAACTGTTTTTT. The V call is TRBV28, the J call TRBJ1-4; unclear D gene. This CDR3 is 16 amino acids long. V was pared by 1 base and J by 0 bases, with 9 bases between. In germline, CDR1 is MDHEN, CDR2 SYDVKM.

This chain links TRBV11-3 with TRBJ2-1; 7 nucleotides agree with TRBD1. The J segment lost 2 bases and the V segment lost 4 bases, leaving 8 bases of the junction unmatched. This CDR3 region has 16 residues. Looked up from germline, CDR1 is SGHNT and CDR2 is YENEEA. The CDR3 nucleotides read TGTGCCAGCAGCTCCGAACAGGGGTACCCCTACAATGAGCAGTTCTTC. Its protein product is CASSSEQGYPYNEQFF.

The J gene is TRBJ1-1, the V gene TRBV4-1; D remains ambiguous. V lost 0 bases to trimming and J lost 5 bases, with 10 bases between them. This CDR3 is 14 amino acids long. Germline CDR1 reads MGHRA; CDR2 reads YSYEKL. This CDR3 reads CASSQDEGGTEAFF. As DNA, the CDR3 is TGCGCCAGCAGCCAAGATGAGGGAGGGACTGAAGCTTTCTTT.

This chain links TRBV7-2 with TRBJ1-3, with TRBD1 identical over 8 bases. This CDR3 is built from 18 residues. V shed 2 bases, J shed 2 bases, and the junction held 11 bases outside the gene matches. Germline V CDR1 and CDR2: SGHTA, FQGNSA. CDR3 coding DNA: TGTGCCAGCAGCTTACGAGGGGACCGGGACAGGCCTGGAAACACCATATATTTT. It specifies CASSLRGDRDRPGNTIYF.

The chain links TRBV5-4 to TRBJ1-5, with 9 bases aligning to TRBD1. The CDR3 extends over 17 amino acids. Germline values: CDR1 SGHNT, CDR2 YYREEE (reference sequence). The junction had 11 bases not matched to a gene; V was cut back by 4 bases and J by 3 bases. The CDR3 loop reads CASSLNMGQGPNQPQHF. The CDR3 DNA sequence: TGTGCCAGCAGCCTTAATATGGGACAGGGTCCCAATCAGCCCCAGCATTTT.

V and J are TRBV10-1 and TRBJ2-3; D uncertain. V was pared by 3 bases and J by 7 bases, with 5 bases between. Germline V gene data show CDR1 as WNHNN and CDR2 as SYGVQD (reference sequence). The CDR3 contains 11 residues. The CDR3 protein is CASSDSNTQYF. Written as DNA, the CDR3 is TGCGCCAGCAGTGACAGCAATACGCAGTATTTT.

V usage is TRBV28 and J usage is TRBJ1-1; D is unresolved. CDR3 size: 13 residues. Trimming removed 2 bases at V and 1 base at J, with 5 bases between. Looked up from germline, CDR1 is MDHEN and CDR2 is SYDVKM. The CDR3: CASSLGRNTEAFF. CDR3 sequence (DNA): TGTGCCAGCAGTTTAGGCAGGAACACTGAAGCTTTCTTT.

J is TRBJ1-5 and V is TRBV3-1 (or the pseudogene TRBV3-2); perhaps TRBD1 as D (5 bases). CDR1 is LGHDT, CDR2 YNNKEL, per germline (reference sequence). V lost 1 base and J 7 bases, leaving 17 bases between the germline ends. CDR3 length: 16 amino acids. The CDR3 DNA reads as TGTGCCAGCAGCCAAGGAGCCGGGGGGAGACGACAGCCCCAGCATTTT. Its protein product is CASSQGAGGRRQPQHF.

This clone was recorded only once. This chain links TRBV14 with TRBJ1-3, with D uncertain. Germline assignment: CDR1 SGHDN and CDR2 FVKESK. The CDR3 loop spans 17 amino acids. V lost 0 bases and J 0 bases, leaving 12 bases between the germline ends. The CDR3 sequence: CASSQDFIRSSGNTIYF. As DNA, the CDR3 is TGTGCCAGCAGCCAAGACTTTATTAGGTCCTCTGGAAACACCATATATTTT.

This chain uses TRBV30 with TRBJ1-6; no firm D call. Germline CDR1 GTSNPN, CDR2 SVGIG (reference sequence). V was trimmed by 4 bases and J by 7 bases, leaving 5 bases between them. The CDR3 is made up of 11 amino acids. The CDR3 is CAWKGNSPLHF. The CDR3 DNA follows: TGTGCCTGGAAAGGGAATTCACCCCTCCACTTT. The full variable domain, in which reference TRBV30 and TRBJ1-6 provide the parts outside the CDR3, is SQTIHQWPATLVQPVGSPLSLECTVEGTSNPNLYWYRQAAGRGLQLLFYSVGIGQISSEVPQNLSASRPQDRQFILSSKKLLLSDSGFYLCAWKGNSPLHFGNGTRLTVT.

This clone was recorded a few times. The chain joins TRBV10-1 to TRBJ1-1, with unresolved D. The CDR3 has 13 amino acids. The V end lost 5 bases, the J end lost 0 bases, and 7 bases lay between the germline ends. Germline CDR1 and CDR2: WNHNN and SYGVQD (reference sequence). The CDR3 spells CASSLDLNTEAFF. The DNA for the CDR3 is TGCGCCAGCAGTCTTGACCTGAACACTGAAGCTTTCTTT.

The chain employs TRBV7-2 and TRBJ1-2; a weak D match, TRBD1 (5 bases). The CDR3 is made up of 13 amino acids. The V gene's germline CDR1 is SGHTA and CDR2 FQGNSA. V shed 4 bases and J shed 3 bases, with 9 bases lying between them. The CDR3, as DNA: TGTGCCAGCAGCTCGACAGCACACTATGGCTACACCTTC. It is translated as CASSSTAHYGYTF.

V and J are TRBV28 and TRBJ2-2; D is perhaps TRBD2 (6 bases). The CDR3 contains 14 residues. Germline CDR1 is MDHEN and CDR2 is SYDVKM. Trimming cost V 6 bases and J 1 base, with 9 bases left between them. The chain's CDR3 is CASSRDLNTGELFF. In nucleotides, the CDR3 is TGTGCCAGCAGCCGGGACTTGAACACCGGGGAGCTGTTTTTT.

The rearrangement uses TRBV5-8 and TRBJ1-5; D call uncertain. Trimming shortened V by 4 bases and J by 11 bases, and 10 bases separated the two germline ends. From germline, CDR1 is SGHTS and CDR2 YDEGEE. The CDR3 is made up of 11 amino acids. CDR3 coding DNA: TGTGCCAGCAGCCTGGGTGTGTCCCAGCATTTT. Amino acid sequence: CASSLGVSQHF. The full variable domain, in which reference TRBV5-8 and TRBJ1-5 provide the parts outside the CDR3, is EAGVTQSPTHLIKTRGQQATLRCSPISGHTSVYWYQQALGLGLQFLLWYDEGEERNRGNFPPRFSGRQFPNYSSELNVNALELEDSALYLCASSLGVSQHFGDGTRLSIL.